Listed here are 8 T cell receptor beta chains from one sample, sequenced in a study of cytomegalovirus exposure and HLA in healthy donors. This PCR relied on a set of 60 Vbeta primers and 13 Jbeta primers. Profiled with immunoSEQ multiplex PCR; TCRdb holds only in-frame clones, not every one. The top ten clones hold less than 3% of a sample with approximately 150,000 clones, around 68% of them seen once. Sequencing was performed on PBMCs. The receptors were sampled from a woman between 40 and 55 years old in good health and CMV-seropositive.

The V gene is TRBV28, the J gene TRBJ2-3; the match to TRBD1 covers 10 bases. Germline loops: CDR1 MDHEN, CDR2 SYDVKM. With 3 bases clipped from V and 9 bases from J, the junction kept 9 bases outside the gene matches. The CDR3 extends over 15 amino acids. The CDR3 spells CASSFGTGASYTQYF. For the CDR3, the DNA is TGTGCCAGCAGTTTTGGGACAGGGGCGTCCTACACGCAGTATTTT.

The V call is TRBV15, the J call TRBJ2-5; D uncertain. The DNA end favors TRBJ2-7, so the J call may be wrong. The germline V gene has CDR1 LNHNV and CDR2 YYDKDF (reference sequence). The CDR3 extends over 14 amino acids. Here the CDR3 DNA reads TGTGCCACCAGCAGAGACAGGTTGGGCTACGAGCAGTACTTC. Translated: CATSRDRLGYEQYF.

The V gene is TRBV28, the J gene TRBJ2-3, with a tentative D call TRBD1 (6 bases). CDR3 size: 14 residues. V dropped 2 bases and J dropped 4 bases, with 10 bases sitting between them. Germline V gene data show CDR1 as MDHEN and CDR2 as SYDVKM. The CDR3, as DNA: TGTGCCAGCAGTTTAGTGCAGGGGTCAGATACGCAGTATTTT. Translated, it gives CASSLVQGSDTQYF.

The chain uses TRBV11-2 and TRBJ2-7, with a tentative D call TRBD1 (7 bases). The CDR3 totals 14 residues. Trimming removed 5 bases from V and 6 bases from J, with 17 bases in between. CDR1 and CDR2 (germline): SGHAT, FQNNGV. CDR3 sequence reads: CASSIRQGGTEQYF. The CDR3 nucleotides are TGTGCCAGCAGCATTCGACAGGGAGGAACCGAGCAGTACTTC.

The V call is TRBV5-4, the J call TRBJ2-5; perhaps TRBD2 as D (6 bases). This CDR3 contains 15 residues. Germline lookup yields CDR1 SGHNT and CDR2 YYREEE (reference sequence). V dropped 2 bases and J dropped 2 bases, with 13 bases sitting between them. The CDR3 DNA is TGTGCCAGCAGCTTAGGCGGGGTTAGGCAAGAGACCCAGTACTTC. This encodes CASSLGGVRQETQYF.

The sample holds one count of this clone. The chain recombines TRBV19 with TRBJ1-5, with D possibly matching TRBD1 (6 bases). The germline V gene has CDR1 LNHDA and CDR2 SQIVND (reference sequence). V gave up 5 bases and J gave up 7 bases, with 12 bases separating them. The CDR3 has 13 amino acids. The CDR3 is CASSEGVGQPQHF. The CDR3 nucleotides are TGTGCCAGTAGTGAGGGGGTCGGACAGCCCCAGCATTTT.

This clone was seen only a few times. This sequence joins TRBV5-4 and TRBJ2-7, with D hard to call. Trimming shortened V by 6 bases and J by 2 bases, and 12 bases separated the two germline ends. Germline V gene lookup returns CDR1 SGHNT and CDR2 YYREEE (reference sequence). The CDR3 length is 13 residues. CDR3 protein: CASNGPSAYEQYF. Written as DNA, the CDR3 is TGTGCCAGCAATGGGCCTTCGGCCTACGAGCAGTACTTC.

Points on this clone: The germline gene is not matched at one end of the junction; a read error may be the cause. The V and J genes are TRBV6-4 and TRBJ2-3; TRBD2 agrees at 7 bases. The CDR3 has 15 residues. The germline V gene has CDR1 MRHNA and CDR2 SNTAGT. The DNA for the CDR3 is TGTGCCAACAGTCCTCCTAGCGGAGTCACAGATACGCAGTATTTT. This encodes CANSPPSGVTDTQYF.